The 19 T cell receptor beta chains given below trace back to one sample, sequenced in a study of shared clonotypes between healthy human individuals. Assay used: immunoSEQ multiplex PCR; TCRdb lists only in-frame clones, some missing. The sample contains some 1,400,000 clones, over 95% of which appear only once. Input material: naive CD4+ T cells sorted from blood. Subset denoted: CD45RA+ positively selected. The source is a man under 40 in good health.

The chain uses TRBV5-1 and TRBJ2-3, with D unclear. The CDR3 contains 15 residues. The germline gives CDR1 SGHRS, CDR2 YFSETQ. V lost 0 bases to trimming and J lost 2 bases, with 10 bases between them. The CDR3 sequence: CASSLDPSDTDTQYF. The CDR3 DNA is TGCGCCAGCAGCTTGGACCCGAGCGACACAGATACGCAGTATTTT.

J is TRBJ2-7 and V is TRBV13; 9 bases are a match to TRBD1. J was trimmed by 0 bases and V by 4 bases; bases with no gene match: 4. In germline, CDR1 is PRHDT, CDR2 FYEKMQ (reference sequence). The CDR3 has 15 amino acids. The CDR3 is CASSSGQGNSYEQYF. The CDR3 nucleotides read TGTGCCAGCAGCTCAGGACAGGGGAACTCCTACGAGCAGTACTTC.

The V gene is TRBV6-4, the J gene TRBJ2-3; 10 bases match TRBD2. The CDR3 is made up of 15 amino acids. The V gene end was trimmed by 6 bases and the J gene end by 0 bases; junction bases not matched to a gene: 3. CDR1 is MRHNA, CDR2 SNTAGT, per germline. CDR3 sequence reads: CASSLLAGSTDTQYF. CDR3 in DNA: TGTGCCAGCAGCCTACTAGCGGGGAGCACAGATACGCAGTATTTT.

The rearrangement uses TRBV10-3 and TRBJ2-1, with 12 bases fitting TRBD2. CDR1 and CDR2 (germline): ENHRY, SYGVKD. CDR3 size: 18 residues. The V gene end was trimmed by 6 bases and the J gene end by 8 bases; junction bases not matched to a gene: 17. DNA for the CDR3: TGTGCCATCAGAGCATCCACCTCCGGGACTAGCGGGTCCCATGAGCAGTTCTTC. It is translated as CAIRASTSGTSGSHEQFF.

The J gene is TRBJ1-1, the V gene TRBV2; a possible D gene is TRBD1 (6 bases). The V end lost 6 bases, the J end lost 6 bases, and 8 bases lay between the germline ends. Germline V gene sequence: CDR1 SNHLY, CDR2 FYNNEI. The CDR3 length is 11 residues. As DNA, the CDR3 is TGTGCCAGCAGCAGGGGATCTGAAGCTTTCTTT. Amino acid sequence: CASSRGSEAFF.

The chain combines TRBV5-1 with TRBJ2-2; maybe TRBD1 (6 bases). Between the trimmed V and J ends, which lost 1 base and 4 bases, there was a span of 11 bases. The CDR3 runs to 15 residues. Germline V gene data show CDR1 as SGHRS and CDR2 as YFSETQ. The CDR3 sequence: CASSLRQGTTGELFF. For the CDR3, the DNA is TGCGCCAGCAGCTTGCGGCAGGGGACCACCGGGGAGCTGTTTTTT.

This chain connects TRBV18 to TRBJ2-3; D perhaps matches TRBD2 (6 bases). The CDR3 totals 13 residues. Germline V CDR1 and CDR2: KGHSH, LQKENI. V was shortened by 5 bases and J by 4 bases, with 10 bases between the two germline ends. The CDR3, as DNA: TGTGCCAGCTCAGGGGAGGCCGCAGATACGCAGTATTTT. It translates to CASSGEAADTQYF. The full variable domain, with the rest looked up from reference TRBV18 and TRBJ2-3, is NAGVMQNPRHLVRRRGQEARLRCSPMKGHSHVYWYRQLPEEGLKFMVYLQKENIIDESGMPKERFSAEFPKEGPSILRIQQVVRGDSAAYFCASSGEAADTQYFGPGTRLTVL.

The chain recombines TRBV5-5 with TRBJ1-2; 7 nucleotides align to TRBD1. The CDR3 consists of 14 residues. V dropped 4 bases and J dropped 1; count of bases not matched to a gene: 4. The germline gives CDR1 SGHKS, CDR2 YYEKEE (reference sequence). In DNA, the CDR3 is TGTGCCAGCAGCGCGGGACAGCTTAACTATGGCTACACCTTC. This encodes CASSAGQLNYGYTF.

This chain joins TRBV29-1 and TRBJ2-1; TRBD1 matches 8 bases. The length of the CDR3 is 13 residues. The V gene end was trimmed by 7 bases and the J gene end by 1 base; junction bases not matched to a gene: 3. Germline CDR1 reads SQVTM; CDR2 reads ANQGSEA. CDR3 amino acids: CSGTGGSYNEQFF. The CDR3 DNA sequence: TGCAGCGGTACAGGGGGGTCCTACAATGAGCAGTTCTTC.

The rearrangement uses TRBV7-9 and TRBJ1-5; no definite D call. The ends were cut back, 5 bases at V and 6 bases at J, with 8 bases in the middle. The CDR3 is 12 residues long. The germline gives CDR1 SEHNR, CDR2 FQNEAQ (reference sequence). The CDR3 bases are TGTGCCAGCAGCGACAACAGTCAGCCCCAGCATTTT. It translates to CASSDNSQPQHF.

The gene calls are TRBV5-1 and TRBJ2-7; a weak D match, TRBD2 (6 bases). The ends were cut back, 4 bases at V and 4 bases at J, with 18 bases in the middle. The germline gives CDR1 SGHRS, CDR2 YFSETQ. CDR3 length: 15 residues. CDR3 loop: CASSPPPGETYEQYF. DNA for the CDR3: TGCGCCAGCAGCCCACCTCCGGGAGAAACTTACGAGCAGTACTTC.

The V gene is TRBV5-1, the J gene TRBJ1-4; no definite D call. Trimming removed 0 bases from V and 6 bases from J, with 6 bases in between. The CDR3 totals 13 residues. The germline CDR1 and CDR2 sequences are SGHRS and YFSETQ. Written as DNA, the CDR3 is TGCGCCAGCAGCTTGGCACATTATGAAAAACTGTTTTTT. Amino acid sequence: CASSLAHYEKLFF.

The chain joins TRBV10-3 to TRBJ2-3, with TRBD1 as a possible D gene (6 bases). Germline CDR1 is ENHRY and CDR2 is SYGVKD. V was pared by 6 bases and J by 0 bases, with 7 bases between. The CDR3 runs to 13 residues. As DNA, the CDR3 is TGTGCCATCAGGGACAGTAGCACAGATACGCAGTATTTT. This sequence encodes CAIRDSSTDTQYF.

The rearrangement uses TRBV9 and TRBJ1-5; D might be TRBD1 (5 bases). This CDR3 has 15 residues. Between the trimmed V and J ends, which lost 3 bases and 0 bases, there was a span of 10 bases. The germline gives CDR1 SGDLS, CDR2 YYNGEE. In DNA form, the CDR3 reads TGTGCCAGCAGCGAAGGGGCTACTAGCAATCAGCCCCAGCATTTT. This sequence encodes CASSEGATSNQPQHF.

This chain uses TRBV18 with TRBJ1-5; no definite D call. Germline V gene lookup returns CDR1 KGHSH and CDR2 LQKENI. The CDR3 is 16 amino acids. Between the trimmed V and J ends, which lost 5 bases and 0 bases, there was a span of 14 bases. The CDR3 loop is CASSVGMSNSNQPQHF. CDR3 DNA: TGTGCCAGCTCAGTCGGTATGTCCAATAGCAATCAGCCCCAGCATTTT.

About this clone: This sample includes further DNA sequences coding for the same CDR3. The chain links TRBV19 to TRBJ2-2; D call uncertain. The ends were cut back, 2 bases at V and 1 base at J, with 5 bases in the middle. Germline V gene sequence: CDR1 LNHDA, CDR2 SQIVND (reference sequence). The CDR3 has 14 residues. The CDR3 sequence is CASSITRNTGELFF. The CDR3 coding sequence is TGTGCCAGTAGTATAACGCGGAACACCGGGGAGCTGTTTTTT.

The V and J genes are TRBV6-5 and TRBJ2-2; D gene ambiguous. This CDR3 contains 11 residues. The ends were cut back, 4 bases at V and 7 bases at J, with 4 bases in the middle. Germline V gene sequence: CDR1 MNHEY, CDR2 SVGAGI. CDR3: CASSSLGELFF. CDR3 DNA sequence: TGTGCCAGCAGTTCTCTCGGGGAGCTGTTTTTT.

The chain has TRBV5-5 and TRBJ2-7; 9 nucleotides match TRBD1. J was trimmed by 2 bases and V by 0 bases; bases with no gene match: 6. The germline gives CDR1 SGHKS, CDR2 YYEKEE (reference sequence). The CDR3 contains 16 residues. The CDR3 nucleotides read TGTGCCAGCAGCTTGGCTCCGGGACAGGGAACCTACGAGCAGTACTTC. Translation gives CASSLAPGQGTYEQYF.

The genes are TRBV28 and TRBJ1-4; D might be TRBD1 (5 bases). This CDR3 has 15 residues. Germline CDR1 is MDHEN and CDR2 is SYDVKM. Trimming took off 7 bases at V and 2 bases at J, with 14 bases between the two ends. The CDR3 nucleotides are TGTGCCAGCACCCTCGAGGGGCTGACTAATGAAAAACTGTTTTTT. Translated, it gives CASTLEGLTNEKLFF.